This TCR beta chain originates from a study of blood T cell repertoires in COVID-19. Whole-study context: Some COVID-19 samples were acute and others convalescent; all came from the United States, Italy and Spain. Sample material is recorded as cDNA or gDNA derived from T cells, B-cell-depleted T cells, or PBMCs.

This clone has just a few counts. Per the germline V gene, CDR1 is SGDLS and CDR2 is YYNGEE. V shed 3 bases and J 4 bases; nucleotides not matched to a gene: 14. The CDR3 consists of 18 residues. Authors' data handling: Reference gene primer amplification gave nucleated cell count estimates. Generated by immunoSEQ multiplex PCR, the TCRdb table keeps only in-frame clones and is missing some. The DNA was the basis for D and trimming; V, J and clone size are from that table. The table lists 200,000 or so clones, 70% to 90% of them singletons. The receptor comes from a man aged 50 to 59 who had recovered from COVID-19. The sequenced material came from peripheral blood. The gene calls are TRBV9 and TRBJ1-1, with 11 bases fitting TRBD1. The CDR3 region is CASSAGQGAAGQSTEAFF. CDR3 coding DNA: TGTGCCAGCAGCGCCGGACAGGGGGCCGCGGGGCAGTCCACTGAAGCTTTCTTT.